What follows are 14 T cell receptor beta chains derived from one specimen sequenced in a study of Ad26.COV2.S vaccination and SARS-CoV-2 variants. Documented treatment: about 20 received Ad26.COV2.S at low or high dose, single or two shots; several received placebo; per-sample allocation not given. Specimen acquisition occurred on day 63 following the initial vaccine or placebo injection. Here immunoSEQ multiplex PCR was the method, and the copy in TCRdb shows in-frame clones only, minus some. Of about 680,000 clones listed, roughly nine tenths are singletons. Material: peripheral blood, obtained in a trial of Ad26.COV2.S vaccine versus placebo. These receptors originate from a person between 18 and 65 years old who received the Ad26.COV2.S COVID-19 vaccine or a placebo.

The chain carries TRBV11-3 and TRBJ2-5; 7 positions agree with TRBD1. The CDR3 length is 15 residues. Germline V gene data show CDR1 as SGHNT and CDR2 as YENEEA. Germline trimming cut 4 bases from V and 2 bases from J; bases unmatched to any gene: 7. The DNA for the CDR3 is TGTGCCAGCAGCTCTGGGGGACAGATTCAAGAGACCCAGTACTTC. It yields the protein CASSSGGQIQETQYF. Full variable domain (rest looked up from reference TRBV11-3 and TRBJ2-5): EAGVVQSPRYKIIEKKQPVAFWCNPISGHNTLYWYLQNLGQGPELLIRYENEEAVDDSQLPKDRFSAERLKGVDSTLKIQPAELGDSAVYLCASSSGGQIQETQYFGPGTRLLVL.

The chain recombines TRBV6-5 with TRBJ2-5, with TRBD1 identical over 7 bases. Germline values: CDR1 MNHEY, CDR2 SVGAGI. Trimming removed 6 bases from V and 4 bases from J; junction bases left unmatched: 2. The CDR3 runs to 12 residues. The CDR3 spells CASSPGGETQYF. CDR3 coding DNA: TGTGCCAGCAGCCCAGGGGGAGAGACCCAGTACTTC.

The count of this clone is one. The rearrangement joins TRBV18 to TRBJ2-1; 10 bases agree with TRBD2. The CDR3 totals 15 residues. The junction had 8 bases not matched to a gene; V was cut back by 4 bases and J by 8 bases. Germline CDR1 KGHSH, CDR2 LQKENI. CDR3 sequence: CASSRRPSGGDEQFF. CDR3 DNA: TGTGCCAGCTCACGGCGGCCTAGCGGGGGCGATGAGCAGTTCTTC.

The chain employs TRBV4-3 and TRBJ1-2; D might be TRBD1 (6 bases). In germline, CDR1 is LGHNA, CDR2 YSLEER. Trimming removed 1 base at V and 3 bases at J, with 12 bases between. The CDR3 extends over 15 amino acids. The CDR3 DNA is TGCGCCAGCAGCCAAGGACGGGGGCCCTACTATGGCTACACCTTC. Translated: CASSQGRGPYYGYTF.

The CDR3 here is CASSRDSYGYTF. The CDR3 bases are TGTGCCAGCTCTCGGGACAGCTATGGCTACACCTTC. V and J are TRBV7-8 and TRBJ1-2, with 7 bases aligning to TRBD1. Germline assignment: CDR1 SGHVS and CDR2 FQNEAQ. This CDR3 is 12 amino acids long. The V gene end was trimmed by 8 bases and the J gene end by 4 bases; junction bases not matched to a gene: 4. The full variable domain, completed using reference TRBV7-8 and TRBJ1-2, is GAGVSQSPRYKVAKRGQDVALRCDPISGHVSLFWYQQALGQGPEFLTYFQNEAQLDKSGLPSDRFFAERPEGSVSTLKIQRTQQEDSAVYLCASSRDSYGYTFGSGTRLTVV.

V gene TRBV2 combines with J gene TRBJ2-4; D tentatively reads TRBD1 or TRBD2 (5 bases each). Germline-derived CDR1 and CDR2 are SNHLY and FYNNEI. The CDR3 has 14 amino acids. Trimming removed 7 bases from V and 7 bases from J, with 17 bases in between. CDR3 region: CASTERRAGNIQYF. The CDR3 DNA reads TGTGCCAGCACCGAAAGGCGGGCAGGGAACATTCAGTACTTC.

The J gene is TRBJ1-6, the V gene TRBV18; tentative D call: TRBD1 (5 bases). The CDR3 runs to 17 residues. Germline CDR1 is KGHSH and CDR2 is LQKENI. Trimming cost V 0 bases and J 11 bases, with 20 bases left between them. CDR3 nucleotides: TGTGCCAGCTCACCACCGGGGTCCCCAGGGACCAGGGCACCCCTCCACTTT. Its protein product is CASSPPGSPGTRAPLHF.

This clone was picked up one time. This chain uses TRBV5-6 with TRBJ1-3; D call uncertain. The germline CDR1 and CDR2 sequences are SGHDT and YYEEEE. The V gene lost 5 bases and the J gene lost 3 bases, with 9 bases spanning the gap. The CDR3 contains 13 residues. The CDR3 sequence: CASRRAFGNTIYF. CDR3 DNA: TGTGCCAGCAGAAGGGCGTTTGGAAACACCATATATTTT.

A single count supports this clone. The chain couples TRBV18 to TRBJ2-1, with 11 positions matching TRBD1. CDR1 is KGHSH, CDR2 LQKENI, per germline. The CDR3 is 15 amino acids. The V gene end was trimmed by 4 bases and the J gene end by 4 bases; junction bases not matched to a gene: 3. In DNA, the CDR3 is TGTGCCAGCTCACAGGACAGGGGGCTGTACAATGAGCAGTTCTTC. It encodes CASSQDRGLYNEQFF.

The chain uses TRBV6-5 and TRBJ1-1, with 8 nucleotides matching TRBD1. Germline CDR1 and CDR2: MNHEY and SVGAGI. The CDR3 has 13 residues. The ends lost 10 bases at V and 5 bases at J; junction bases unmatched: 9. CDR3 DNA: TGTGCCACGGCACGACAGGGGAGGACTGAAGCTTTCTTT. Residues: CATARQGRTEAFF.

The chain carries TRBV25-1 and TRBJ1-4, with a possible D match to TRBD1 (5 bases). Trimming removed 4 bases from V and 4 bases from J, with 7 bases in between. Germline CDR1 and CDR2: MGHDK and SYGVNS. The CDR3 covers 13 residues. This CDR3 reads CASSGDSNEKLFF. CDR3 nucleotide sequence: TGTGCCAGCAGTGGAGACAGTAATGAAAAACTGTTTTTT.

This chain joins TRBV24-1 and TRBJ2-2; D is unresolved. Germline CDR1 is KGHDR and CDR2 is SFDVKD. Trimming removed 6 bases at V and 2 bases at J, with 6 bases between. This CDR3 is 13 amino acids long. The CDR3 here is CATSSSNTGELFF. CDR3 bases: TGTGCCACCAGTTCCTCTAACACCGGGGAGCTGTTTTTT.

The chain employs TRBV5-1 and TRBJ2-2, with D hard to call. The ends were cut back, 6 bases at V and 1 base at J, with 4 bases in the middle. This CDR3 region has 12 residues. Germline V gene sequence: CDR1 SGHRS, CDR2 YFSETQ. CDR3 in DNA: TGCGCCAGCATTGGGAACACCGGGGAGCTGTTTTTT. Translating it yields CASIGNTGELFF.

In nucleotides, the CDR3 is TGTGCCAGCAGCTCCGGATGGCCTAGTTCACCCCTCCACTTT. It codes for CASSSGWPSSPLHF. The V gene is TRBV7-2, the J gene TRBJ1-6; D ambiguous. The CDR3 extends over 14 amino acids. Trimming took off 4 bases at V and 9 bases at J, with 13 bases between the two ends. Germline V gene sequence: CDR1 SGHTA, CDR2 FQGNSA.